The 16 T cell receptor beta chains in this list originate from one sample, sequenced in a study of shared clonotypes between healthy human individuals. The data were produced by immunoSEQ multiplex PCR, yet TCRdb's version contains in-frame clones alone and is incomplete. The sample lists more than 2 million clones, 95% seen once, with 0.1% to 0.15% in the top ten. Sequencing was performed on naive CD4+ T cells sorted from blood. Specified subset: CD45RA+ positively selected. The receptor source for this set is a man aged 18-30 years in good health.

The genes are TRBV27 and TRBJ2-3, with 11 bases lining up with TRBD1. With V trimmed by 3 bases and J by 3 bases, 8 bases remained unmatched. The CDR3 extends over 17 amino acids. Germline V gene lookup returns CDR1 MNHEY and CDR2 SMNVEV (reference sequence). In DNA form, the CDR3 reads TGTGCCAGCAGTTTCACGAGGACAGGGGGCTTAACAGATACGCAGTATTTT. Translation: CASSFTRTGGLTDTQYF.

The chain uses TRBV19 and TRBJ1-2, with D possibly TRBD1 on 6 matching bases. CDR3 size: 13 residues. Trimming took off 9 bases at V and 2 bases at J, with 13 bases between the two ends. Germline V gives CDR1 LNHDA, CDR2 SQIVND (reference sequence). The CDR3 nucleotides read TGTGCCAGCCTTAACAGGGACAACTATGGCTACACCTTC. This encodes CASLNRDNYGYTF.

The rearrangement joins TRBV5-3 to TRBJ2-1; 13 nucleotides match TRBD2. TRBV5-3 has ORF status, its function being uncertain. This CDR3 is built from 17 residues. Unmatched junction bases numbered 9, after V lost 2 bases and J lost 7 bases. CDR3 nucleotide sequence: TGTGCCAGAAGCTTAAAATTGACTAGCGGGGGGACAAATGAGCAGTTCTTC. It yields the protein CARSLKLTSGGTNEQFF.

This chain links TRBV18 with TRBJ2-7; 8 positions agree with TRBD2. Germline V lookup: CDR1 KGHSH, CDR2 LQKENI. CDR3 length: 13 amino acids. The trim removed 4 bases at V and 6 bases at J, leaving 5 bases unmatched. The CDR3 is CASSQASGLEQYF. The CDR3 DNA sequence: TGTGCCAGCTCACAGGCTAGCGGGCTCGAGCAGTACTTC.

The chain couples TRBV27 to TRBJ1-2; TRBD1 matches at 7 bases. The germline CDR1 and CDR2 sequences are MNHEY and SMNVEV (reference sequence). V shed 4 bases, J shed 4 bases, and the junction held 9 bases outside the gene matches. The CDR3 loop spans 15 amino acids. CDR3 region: CASSSINTGVYGYTF. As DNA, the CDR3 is TGTGCCAGCAGTTCAATCAACACAGGGGTCTATGGCTACACCTTC.

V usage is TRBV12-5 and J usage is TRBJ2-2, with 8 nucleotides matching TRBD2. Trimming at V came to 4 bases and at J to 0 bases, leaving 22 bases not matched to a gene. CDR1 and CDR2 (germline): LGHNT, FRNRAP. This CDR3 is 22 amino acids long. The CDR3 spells CASGSEPKNPGLGHTNTGELFF. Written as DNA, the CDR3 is TGTGCTAGTGGTTCCGAACCAAAAAATCCGGGACTAGGACATACGAACACCGGGGAGCTGTTTTTT.

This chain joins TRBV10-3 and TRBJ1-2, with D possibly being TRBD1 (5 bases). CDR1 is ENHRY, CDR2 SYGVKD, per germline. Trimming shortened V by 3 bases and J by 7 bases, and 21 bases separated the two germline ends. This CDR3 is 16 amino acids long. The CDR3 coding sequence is TGTGCCATCAGTGATCCCCTTTCGGGGCGGGAGGGTGGCTACACCTTC. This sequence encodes CAISDPLSGREGGYTF.

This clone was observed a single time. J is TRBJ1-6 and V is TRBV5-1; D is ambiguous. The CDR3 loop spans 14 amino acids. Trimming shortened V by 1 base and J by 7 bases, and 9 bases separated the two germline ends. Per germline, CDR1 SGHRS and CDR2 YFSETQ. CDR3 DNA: TGCGCCAGCAGCTTGCAGGAGACCAATTCACCCCTCCACTTT. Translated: CASSLQETNSPLHF.

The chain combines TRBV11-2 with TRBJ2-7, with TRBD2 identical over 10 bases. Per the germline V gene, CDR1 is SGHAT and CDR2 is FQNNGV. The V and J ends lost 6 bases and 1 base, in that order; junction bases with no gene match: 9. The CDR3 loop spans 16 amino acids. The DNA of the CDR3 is TGTGCCAGCAGACCCGCCGGGACTAGCGCTTCCTACGAGCAGTACTTC. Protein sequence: CASRPAGTSASYEQYF.

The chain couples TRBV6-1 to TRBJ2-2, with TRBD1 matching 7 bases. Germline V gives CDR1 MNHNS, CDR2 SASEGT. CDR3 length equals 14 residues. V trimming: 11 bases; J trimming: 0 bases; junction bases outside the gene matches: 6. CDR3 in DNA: TGTGCCGGCCGACAGGGCCCGAACACCGGGGAGCTGTTTTTT. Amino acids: CAGRQGPNTGELFF.

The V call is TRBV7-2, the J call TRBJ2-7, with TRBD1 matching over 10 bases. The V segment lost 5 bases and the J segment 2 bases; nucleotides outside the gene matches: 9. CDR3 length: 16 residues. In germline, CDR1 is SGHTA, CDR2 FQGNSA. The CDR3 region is CASSRTGTGVPYEQYF. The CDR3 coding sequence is TGTGCCAGCAGCCGGACCGGGACAGGGGTGCCCTACGAGCAGTACTTC.

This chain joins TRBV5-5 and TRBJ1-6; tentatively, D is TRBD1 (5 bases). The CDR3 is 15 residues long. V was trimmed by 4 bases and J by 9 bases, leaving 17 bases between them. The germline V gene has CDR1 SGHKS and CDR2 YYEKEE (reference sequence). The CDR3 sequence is CASSPGTGSFSPLHF. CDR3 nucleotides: TGTGCCAGCAGCCCGGGGACGGGATCTTTTTCACCCCTCCACTTT.

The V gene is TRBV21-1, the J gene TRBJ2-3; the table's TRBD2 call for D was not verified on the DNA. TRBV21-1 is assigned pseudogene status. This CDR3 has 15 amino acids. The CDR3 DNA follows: TGTGCCAGCAGCTTGAGACTAGCGGGTACAGATACGCAGTATTTT. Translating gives CASSLRLAGTDTQYF.

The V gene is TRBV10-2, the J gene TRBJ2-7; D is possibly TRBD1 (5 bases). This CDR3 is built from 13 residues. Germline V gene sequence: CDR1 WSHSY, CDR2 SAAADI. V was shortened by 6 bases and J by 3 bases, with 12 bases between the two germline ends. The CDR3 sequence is CASRQELFYEQYF. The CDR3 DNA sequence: TGCGCCAGCAGACAGGAGCTCTTCTACGAGCAGTACTTC.

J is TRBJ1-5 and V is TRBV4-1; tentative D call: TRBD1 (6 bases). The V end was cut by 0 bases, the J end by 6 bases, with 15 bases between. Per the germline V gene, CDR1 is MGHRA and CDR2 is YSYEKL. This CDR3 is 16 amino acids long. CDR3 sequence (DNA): TGCGCCAGCAGCCAAGAAGAACATCAGGGGCGTCAGCCCCAGCATTTT. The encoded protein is CASSQEEHQGRQPQHF.

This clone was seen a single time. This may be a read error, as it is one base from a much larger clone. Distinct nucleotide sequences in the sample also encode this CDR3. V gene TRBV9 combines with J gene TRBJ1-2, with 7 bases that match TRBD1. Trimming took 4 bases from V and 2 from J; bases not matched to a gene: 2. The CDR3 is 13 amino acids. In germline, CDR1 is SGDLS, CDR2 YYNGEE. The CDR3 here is CASSLQGNYGYTF. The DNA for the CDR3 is TGTGCCAGCAGCTTACAGGGGAACTATGGCTACACCTTC. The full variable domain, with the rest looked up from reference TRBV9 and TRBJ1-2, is DSGVTQTPKHLITATGQRVTLRCSPRSGDLSVYWYQQSLDQGLQFLIQYYNGEERAKGNILERFSAQQFPDLHSELNLSSLELGDSALYFCASSLQGNYGYTFGSGTRLTVV.